This T cell receptor (beta chain) is drawn from a study of CXCR3 chemokines and chemotherapy response in bladder cancer. J gave up 3 bases and V 0 bases, and 17 bases lay outside the gene matches. Germline V CDR1 and CDR2: DFQATT, SNEGSKA (reference sequence). This CDR3 comprises 19 residues. TCRdb independently ran MiXCR on the PCR reads; one entry per CDR3 protein. The data contain roughly 3,000 distinct CDR3 sequences, roughly a tenth of them singletons. This clonotype has just a few counts. The sample was acquired from a patient whose treatment included neoadjuvant chemotherapy. V gene TRBV20-1 combines with J gene TRBJ2-7; 10 nucleotides agree with TRBD2. The origin of this receptor is a human donor with bladder cancer that responded to neoadjuvant chemotherapy. CDR3 residues: CSARDTDRELAGRNYEQYF. The CDR3 DNA reads TGCAGTGCTAGAGATACGGACAGGGAACTAGCGGGAAGGAACTACGAGCAGTACTTC.